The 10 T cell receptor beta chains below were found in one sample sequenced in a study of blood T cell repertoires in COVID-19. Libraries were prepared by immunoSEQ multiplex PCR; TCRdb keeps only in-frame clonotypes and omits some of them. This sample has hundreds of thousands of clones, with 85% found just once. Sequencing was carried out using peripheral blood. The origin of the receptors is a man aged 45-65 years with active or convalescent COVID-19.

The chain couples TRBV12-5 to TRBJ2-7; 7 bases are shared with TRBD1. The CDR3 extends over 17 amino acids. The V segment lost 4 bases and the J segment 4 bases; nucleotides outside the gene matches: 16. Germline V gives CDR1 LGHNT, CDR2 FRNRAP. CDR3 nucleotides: TGTGCTAGTGGTTCCTTTGGATCCTACAGGGGCCATTACGAGCAGTACTTC. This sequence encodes CASGSFGSYRGHYEQYF.

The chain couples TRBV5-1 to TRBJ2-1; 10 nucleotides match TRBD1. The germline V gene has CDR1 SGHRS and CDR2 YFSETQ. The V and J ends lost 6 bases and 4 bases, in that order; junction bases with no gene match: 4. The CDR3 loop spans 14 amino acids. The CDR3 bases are TGCGCCAGCACCGGGGACAGGGGTTACAATGAGCAGTTCTTC. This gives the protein CASTGDRGYNEQFF.

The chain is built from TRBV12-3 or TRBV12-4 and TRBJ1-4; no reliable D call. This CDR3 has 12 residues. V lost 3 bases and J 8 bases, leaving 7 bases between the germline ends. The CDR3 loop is CASSLEAEKLFF. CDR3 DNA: TGTGCCAGCAGTTTGGAGGCGGAAAAACTGTTTTTT.

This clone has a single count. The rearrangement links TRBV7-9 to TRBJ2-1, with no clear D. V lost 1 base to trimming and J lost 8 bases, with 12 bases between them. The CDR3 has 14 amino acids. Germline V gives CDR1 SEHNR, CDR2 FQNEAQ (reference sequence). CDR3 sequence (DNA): TGTGCCAGCAGCTTAGTGAGGTACTCCGATGAGCAGTTCTTC. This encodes CASSLVRYSDEQFF.

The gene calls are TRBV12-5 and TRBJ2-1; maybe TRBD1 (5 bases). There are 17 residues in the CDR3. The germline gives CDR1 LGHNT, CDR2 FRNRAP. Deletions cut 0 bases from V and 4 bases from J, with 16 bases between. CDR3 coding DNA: TGTGCTAGTGGTTTGGTACGGAAGGACATTAGATACAATGAGCAGTTCTTC. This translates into CASGLVRKDIRYNEQFF.

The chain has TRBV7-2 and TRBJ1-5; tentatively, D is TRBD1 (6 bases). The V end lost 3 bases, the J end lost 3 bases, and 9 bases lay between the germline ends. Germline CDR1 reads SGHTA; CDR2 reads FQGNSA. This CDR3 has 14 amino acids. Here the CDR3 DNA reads TGTGCCAGCAGCTTGCAGGGACACAATCAGCCCCAGCATTTT. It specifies CASSLQGHNQPQHF.

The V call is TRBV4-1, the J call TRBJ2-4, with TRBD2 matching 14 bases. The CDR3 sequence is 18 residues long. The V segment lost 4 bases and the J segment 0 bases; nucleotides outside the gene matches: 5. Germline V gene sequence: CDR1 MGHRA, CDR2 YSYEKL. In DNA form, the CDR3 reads TGCGCCAGCAGCCCGGGACTAGCGGGAGCTGGAGCCAAAAACATTCAGTACTTC. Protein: CASSPGLAGAGAKNIQYF.

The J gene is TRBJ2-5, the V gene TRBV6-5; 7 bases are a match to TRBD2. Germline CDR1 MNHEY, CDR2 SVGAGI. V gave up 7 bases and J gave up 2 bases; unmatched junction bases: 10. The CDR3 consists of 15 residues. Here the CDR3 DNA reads TGTGCCAGCATCTCCCGACGGGGAGGGCAAGAGACCCAGTACTTC. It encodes CASISRRGGQETQYF.

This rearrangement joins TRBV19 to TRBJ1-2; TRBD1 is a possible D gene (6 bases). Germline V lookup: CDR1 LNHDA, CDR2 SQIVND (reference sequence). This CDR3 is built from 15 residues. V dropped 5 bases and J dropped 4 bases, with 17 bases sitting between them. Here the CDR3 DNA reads TGTGCCAGTAGTTCTACTCGACAGGTGCTCTATGGCTACACCTTC. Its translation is CASSSTRQVLYGYTF.

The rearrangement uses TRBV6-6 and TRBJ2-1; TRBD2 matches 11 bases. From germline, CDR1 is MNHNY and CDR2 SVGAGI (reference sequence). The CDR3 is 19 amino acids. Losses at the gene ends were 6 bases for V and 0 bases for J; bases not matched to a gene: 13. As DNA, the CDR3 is TGTGCCAGCAGCCGATGGACAGGACTAGCGGGCAGCTCCTACAATGAGCAGTTCTTC. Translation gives CASSRWTGLAGSSYNEQFF.